Listed below are T cell receptor beta chains from one sample, sequenced in a study of sequential checkpoint blockade in melanoma. Assay: immunoSEQ multiplex PCR; the TCRdb copy retains only in-frame clones and omits some. The data show about 21,000 clones, 70% to 90% seen once. This sample comprised CD8+ T cells sorted from blood (inferred from file names), obtained from a patient given nivolumab and ipilimumab in sequence. Every receptor here comes from a human donor with melanoma. The CDR3 runs from the conserved cysteine through the conserved F or W. D genes are given only for firm matches. Rows may omit the clone size; those that give it use once, few, many or a size class.

D gene: TRBD1
J gene: TRBJ2-7
clone size: once
V gene: TRBV18
CDR3 protein: CASSPRPGQGYEQYF
CDR3 DNA: TGTGCCAGCTCACCAAGACCGGGACAGGGGTACGAGCAGTACTTC

D gene: .
J gene: TRBJ2-4
clone size: few
V gene: TRBV27
CDR3 protein: CASSVGAHPGKNIQYF
CDR3 DNA: TGTGCCAGTTCGGTTGGCGCGCACCCGGGCAAAAACATTCAGTACTTC

D gene: .
J gene: TRBJ2-7
clone size: .
V gene: TRBV19
CDR3 protein: CASSKGAGVWDEQYF
CDR3 DNA: TGTGCCAGTAGCAAAGGCGCAGGGGTCTGGGACGAGCAGTACTTC

D gene: .
J gene: TRBJ2-5
clone size: .
V gene: TRBV12-5
CDR3 protein: CASGLFRETQYF
CDR3 DNA: TGTGCTAGTGGTTTATTCCGGGAGACCCAGTACTTC

D gene: .
J gene: TRBJ1-6
clone size: .
V gene: TRBV4-1
CDR3 protein: CASSHIWAPNSPLHF
CDR3 DNA: TGCGCCAGCAGCCACATATGGGCCCCCAACTCACCCCTCCACTTT

D gene: TRBD2
J gene: TRBJ2-2
clone size: .
V gene: TRBV27
CDR3 protein: CASSPLSGGRLTGELFF
CDR3 DNA: TGTGCCAGCAGTCCTCTTTCGGGGGGGCGCCTCACCGGGGAGCTGTTTTTT

D gene: .
J gene: TRBJ1-4
clone size: .
V gene: TRBV15
CDR3 protein: CATSSPGESATNEKLFF
CDR3 DNA: TGTGCCACCAGCAGTCCGGGGGAATCGGCAACTAATGAAAAACTGTTTTTT

D gene: .
J gene: TRBJ1-6
clone size: .
V gene: TRBV7-9
CDR3 protein: CASSYDPDSSISNSPLHF
CDR3 DNA: TGTGCCAGCAGCTACGACCCCGACAGTAGCATTTCGAATTCACCCCTCCACTTT

D gene: TRBD2
J gene: TRBJ2-7
clone size: once
V gene: TRBV5-8
CDR3 protein: CASSLTASGYIYEQYF
CDR3 DNA: TGTGCCAGCAGCTTGACGGCTAGCGGGTATATCTACGAGCAGTACTTC

D gene: TRBD1
J gene: TRBJ2-3
clone size: few
V gene: TRBV5-4
CDR3 protein: CASSSWTGGVDTQYF
CDR3 DNA: TGTGCCAGCAGCTCTTGGACAGGGGGAGTAGATACGCAGTATTTT

D gene: .
J gene: TRBJ1-5
clone size: .
V gene: TRBV10-3
CDR3 protein: CAISESKGQASNQPQHF
CDR3 DNA: TGTGCCATCAGTGAGTCGAAGGGGCAGGCTAGCAATCAGCCCCAGCATTTT

D gene: .
J gene: TRBJ2-3
clone size: .
V gene: TRBV7-3
CDR3 protein: CASSPDITDTQYF
CDR3 DNA: TGTGCCAGCAGTCCGGACATCACAGATACGCAGTATTTT

D gene: TRBD2
J gene: TRBJ2-3
clone size: once
V gene: TRBV7-6
CDR3 protein: CASSLEAGGRGTDTQYF
CDR3 DNA: TGTGCCAGCAGCTTGGAAGCGGGGGGGCGGGGCACAGATACGCAGTATTTT

D gene: TRBD1
J gene: TRBJ1-2
clone size: .
V gene: TRBV7-9
CDR3 protein: CASSLDRGIHGYTF
CDR3 DNA: TGTGCCAGCAGCCTCGACAGGGGAATACATGGCTACACCTTC

D gene: TRBD2
J gene: TRBJ2-1
clone size: few
V gene: TRBV6-5
CDR3 protein: CASSYGGEGHNEQFF
CDR3 DNA: TGTGCCAGCAGTTACGGGGGGGAAGGCCACAATGAGCAGTTCTTC

D gene: TRBD1
J gene: TRBJ1-2
clone size: few
V gene: TRBV6-5
CDR3 protein: CASSYSRGGADGYTF
CDR3 DNA: TGTGCCAGCAGTTACTCGAGAGGGGGCGCCGATGGCTACACCTTC

D gene: .
J gene: TRBJ2-7
clone size: .
V gene: TRBV4-1
CDR3 protein: CASSQGRSEQYF
CDR3 DNA: TGCGCCAGCAGCCAGGGCCGAAGCGAGCAGTACTTC

D gene: .
J gene: TRBJ2-1
clone size: .
V gene: TRBV30
CDR3 protein: CAWRYGHYNEQFF
CDR3 DNA: TGTGCCTGGAGGTATGGCCACTACAATGAGCAGTTCTTC

D gene: .
J gene: TRBJ2-5
clone size: .
V gene: TRBV2
CDR3 protein: CASSGEVVWETQYF
CDR3 DNA: TGTGCCAGCAGTGGGGAGGTAGTTTGGGAGACCCAGTACTTC

D gene: TRBD1
J gene: TRBJ2-7
clone size: .
V gene: TRBV12-5
CDR3 protein: CASGLALAPRDSAYEQYF
CDR3 DNA: TGTGCTAGTGGTTTGGCACTTGCCCCCCGGGACAGTGCCTACGAGCAGTACTTC

D gene: .
J gene: TRBJ2-7
clone size: .
V gene: TRBV18
CDR3 protein: CASSLWGDEQYF
CDR3 DNA: TGTGCCAGCTCACTCTGGGGGGACGAGCAGTACTTC

D gene: .
J gene: TRBJ1-2
clone size: large
V gene: TRBV27
CDR3 protein: CASSPLEGGVYYGYTF
CDR3 DNA: TGTGCCAGCAGTCCGCTAGAGGGGGGGGTATACTATGGCTACACCTTC

D gene: TRBD1
J gene: TRBJ2-3
clone size: .
V gene: TRBV6-5
CDR3 protein: CASSPGTGGTFTQYF
CDR3 DNA: TGTGCCAGCAGCCCCGGGACAGGGGGGACCTTTACGCAGTATTTT

D gene: .
J gene: TRBJ2-7
clone size: .
V gene: TRBV28
CDR3 protein: CASRGEPGGFFRNYEQYF
CDR3 DNA: TGTGCCAGCAGGGGTGAACCGGGGGGCTTTTTTAGGAACTACGAGCAGTACTTC

D gene: .
J gene: TRBJ1-2
clone size: .
V gene: TRBV30
CDR3 protein: CAWRQGLYGYTF
CDR3 DNA: TGTGCCTGGAGACAGGGCCTTTATGGCTACACCTTC

D gene: TRBD2
J gene: TRBJ2-7
clone size: .
V gene: TRBV2
CDR3 protein: CASSEGAGSYYEQYF
CDR3 DNA: TGTGCCAGCAGTGAAGGAGCGGGATCATACTACGAGCAGTACTTC

D gene: .
J gene: TRBJ2-7
clone size: .
V gene: TRBV5-6
CDR3 protein: CASSEPGHPYEQYF
CDR3 DNA: TGTGCCAGCAGCGAGCCGGGACACCCCTACGAGCAGTACTTC

D gene: .
J gene: TRBJ2-7
clone size: few
V gene: TRBV28
CDR3 protein: CASSLDAGILYEQYF
CDR3 DNA: TGTGCCAGCAGTTTAGATGCCGGGATTCTATACGAGCAGTACTTC

D gene: TRBD2
J gene: TRBJ2-1
clone size: .
V gene: TRBV9
CDR3 protein: CASSGRTSGLYNEQFF
CDR3 DNA: TGTGCCAGCAGCGGACGGACTAGCGGACTCTACAATGAGCAGTTCTTC

D gene: .
J gene: TRBJ2-5
clone size: .
V gene: TRBV6-5
CDR3 protein: CASSYSLETQYF
CDR3 DNA: TGTGCCAGCAGTTACTCCTTAGAGACCCAGTACTTC

D gene: TRBD2
J gene: TRBJ2-7
clone size: .
V gene: TRBV10-1
CDR3 protein: CASSPTSGGLYGQYF
CDR3 DNA: TGCGCCAGCAGCCCGACTAGCGGGGGCCTTTACGGGCAGTACTTC

D gene: .
J gene: TRBJ2-7
clone size: .
V gene: TRBV5-1
CDR3 protein: CASSLGRTESYEQYF
CDR3 DNA: TGCGCCAGCAGCTTGGGTAGGACAGAGTCCTACGAGCAGTACTTC

D gene: TRBD2
J gene: TRBJ2-5
clone size: .
V gene: TRBV5-1
CDR3 protein: CASSLRASGRGEAQYF
CDR3 DNA: TGCGCCAGCAGCTTGAGGGCTAGCGGGAGAGGGGAGGCCCAGTACTTC

D gene: .
J gene: TRBJ1-2
clone size: .
V gene: TRBV7-7
CDR3 protein: CASSRKDRVLVDYGYTF
CDR3 DNA: TGTGCCAGCAGCCGAAAGGACAGAGTGCTAGTAGACTATGGCTACACCTTC

D gene: TRBD1
J gene: TRBJ2-6
clone size: .
V gene: TRBV2
CDR3 protein: CASSRNRGRMDGANVLTF
CDR3 DNA: TGTGCCAGCAGTAGGAACAGGGGGAGGATGGATGGGGCCAACGTCCTGACTTTC

D gene: .
J gene: TRBJ2-7
clone size: once
V gene: TRBV5-6
CDR3 protein: CASSLFDEQYF
CDR3 DNA: TGTGCCAGCAGCCTTTTCGACGAGCAGTACTTC

D gene: TRBD2
J gene: TRBJ2-3
clone size: .
V gene: TRBV9
CDR3 protein: CASSVMSGRNTDTQYF
CDR3 DNA: TGTGCCAGCAGCGTAATGAGCGGGAGAAACACAGATACGCAGTATTTT

D gene: .
J gene: TRBJ1-1
clone size: .
V gene: TRBV28
CDR3 protein: CASSLEDTAEAFF
CDR3 DNA: TGTGCCAGCAGTTTAGAGGACACGGCTGAAGCTTTCTTT

D gene: .
J gene: TRBJ2-2
clone size: .
V gene: TRBV7-9
CDR3 protein: CASSQDSTGELFF
CDR3 DNA: TGTGCCAGCAGTCAGGACAGCACCGGGGAGCTGTTTTTT

D gene: .
J gene: TRBJ1-5
clone size: once
V gene: TRBV28
CDR3 protein: CASSLGQGLNQPQHF
CDR3 DNA: TGTGCCAGCAGTTTGGGACAAGGCCTCAATCAGCCCCAGCATTTT

D gene: .
J gene: TRBJ2-7
clone size: .
V gene: TRBV11-2
CDR3 protein: CASSLGAVPYEQYF
CDR3 DNA: TGTGCCAGCAGCTTAGGGGCAGTTCCCTACGAGCAGTACTTC

D gene: TRBD1
J gene: TRBJ1-1
clone size: .
V gene: TRBV27
CDR3 protein: CASSILRGQDTEAFF
CDR3 DNA: TGTGCCAGCAGTATACTCAGGGGGCAAGACACTGAAGCTTTCTTT

D gene: TRBD1
J gene: TRBJ2-2
clone size: .
V gene: TRBV28
CDR3 protein: CASNPLRDRANTGELFF
CDR3 DNA: TGTGCCAGCAATCCTTTGAGGGACAGAGCGAACACCGGGGAGCTGTTTTTT

D gene: TRBD1
J gene: TRBJ2-7
clone size: .
V gene: TRBV10-3
CDR3 protein: CAISIGTGGNEQYF
CDR3 DNA: TGTGCCATCAGTATAGGGACAGGGGGCAACGAGCAGTACTTC

D gene: .
J gene: TRBJ2-1
clone size: .
V gene: TRBV27
CDR3 protein: CASSARYPGRENNEQFF
CDR3 DNA: TGTGCCAGCAGTGCGCGTTACCCCGGACGGGAAAACAATGAGCAGTTCTTC

D gene: .
J gene: TRBJ1-1
clone size: .
V gene: TRBV5-6
CDR3 protein: CASSIGGLTEAFF
CDR3 DNA: TGTGCCAGCAGCATCGGGGGTCTGACTGAAGCTTTCTTT

D gene: .
J gene: TRBJ2-7
clone size: .
V gene: TRBV7-9
CDR3 protein: CASSLGRGYEQYF
CDR3 DNA: TGTGCCAGCAGCTTAGGCAGGGGATACGAGCAGTACTTC

D gene: .
J gene: TRBJ2-7
clone size: .
V gene: TRBV10-1
CDR3 protein: CASSESHAPPYEQYF
CDR3 DNA: TGCGCCAGCAGTGAGTCTCACGCGCCCCCCTACGAGCAGTACTTC

D gene: TRBD2
J gene: TRBJ2-3
clone size: .
V gene: TRBV7-9
CDR3 protein: CASSFPGREGWDTQYF
CDR3 DNA: TGTGCCAGCAGCTTCCCGGGCAGGGAGGGATGGGATACGCAGTATTTT

D gene: .
J gene: TRBJ1-4
clone size: .
V gene: TRBV27
CDR3 protein: CASSFTGSEEKLFF
CDR3 DNA: TGTGCCAGCAGTTTCACGGGATCGGAGGAAAAACTGTTTTTT

D gene: TRBD2
J gene: TRBJ2-7
clone size: .
V gene: TRBV9
CDR3 protein: CASSTGTSGSYEQYF
CDR3 DNA: TGTGCCAGCAGCACCGGGACTAGCGGCTCCTACGAGCAGTACTTC

D gene: .
J gene: TRBJ2-7
clone size: .
V gene: TRBV16
CDR3 protein: CASKRPGSPYEQYF
CDR3 DNA: TGTGCCAGCAAACGACCCGGGAGCCCCTACGAGCAGTACTTC

D gene: .
J gene: TRBJ1-5
clone size: .
V gene: TRBV5-4
CDR3 protein: CASSKDNNQPQHF
CDR3 DNA: TGTGCCAGCAGCAAGGACAACAATCAGCCCCAGCATTTT

D gene: .
J gene: TRBJ2-7
clone size: .
V gene: TRBV7-8
CDR3 protein: CASRVTNGLEQYF
CDR3 DNA: TGTGCCAGCAGGGTAACTAACGGTCTAGAGCAGTACTTC

D gene: .
J gene: TRBJ2-7
clone size: .
V gene: TRBV7-2
CDR3 protein: CASSLRVRGYEQYF
CDR3 DNA: TGTGCCAGCAGCTTAAGGGTCAGAGGGTACGAGCAGTACTTC

D gene: .
J gene: TRBJ1-6
clone size: .
V gene: TRBV11-2
CDR3 protein: CASSLTTPRYNSPLHF
CDR3 DNA: TGTGCCAGCAGCCTAACTACCCCCCGTTATAATTCACCCCTCCACTTT

D gene: TRBD1
J gene: TRBJ2-7
clone size: .
V gene: TRBV7-9
CDR3 protein: CASSPPLRDRDEQYF
CDR3 DNA: TGTGCCAGCAGCCCCCCTCTTCGGGACAGAGACGAGCAGTACTTC

D gene: TRBD2
J gene: TRBJ2-1
clone size: .
V gene: TRBV28
CDR3 protein: CASSPWAGLAYNEQFF
CDR3 DNA: TGTGCCAGCAGTCCCTGGGCGGGACTAGCCTACAATGAGCAGTTCTTC

D gene: .
J gene: TRBJ1-1
clone size: .
V gene: TRBV19
CDR3 protein: CASSPSGTEAFF
CDR3 DNA: TGTGCCAGTAGTCCTTCAGGCACTGAAGCTTTCTTT